A single sample is the source of the 20 T cell receptor beta chains below, sequenced in a study of PD-1 blockade in classical Hodgkin lymphoma. Relapses following autologous stem cell transplantation were seen in all patients, with brentuximab vedotin exposure varying. The table came from immunoSEQ multiplex PCR; TCRdb's copy has only in-frame clones and leaves some out. This table has roughly 41,000 clones, roughly 80% appearing once. The sequencing here drew on peripheral blood mononuclear cells (PBMCs), taken at baseline. The receptor source for this set is a human donor with classical Hodgkin lymphoma.

This chain joins TRBV6-6 and TRBJ1-2; 9 nucleotides match TRBD1. Looked up from germline, CDR1 is MNHNY and CDR2 is SVGAGI (reference sequence). V gave up 0 bases and J gave up 8 bases; unmatched junction bases: 7. The CDR3 consists of 15 residues. The DNA of the CDR3 is TGTGCCAGCAGTTACTCCTTTCGGACAGGGGACGGCTACACCTTC. This encodes CASSYSFRTGDGYTF.

V usage is TRBV11-2 and J usage is TRBJ2-7; D gene unclear. Germline assignment: CDR1 SGHAT and CDR2 FQNNGV. The V end lost 2 bases, the J end lost 2 bases, and 13 bases lay between the germline ends. The CDR3 extends over 15 amino acids. The CDR3 region has the DNA TGTGCCAGCAGCTTAAATGTAGGGTCCACCTACGAGCAGTACTTC. This sequence encodes CASSLNVGSTYEQYF.

This chain connects TRBV6-4 to TRBJ1-6; no clear D gene. Germline CDR1 and CDR2: MRHNA and SNTAGT. With 3 bases removed from V and 10 bases from J, the gap between germline ends came to 13 bases. CDR3 size: 14 residues. CDR3 coding DNA: TGTGCCAGCAGTGAAGGCGGAGCGGGCTCACCCCTCCACTTT. It yields the protein CASSEGGAGSPLHF.

The V gene is TRBV30, the J gene TRBJ1-1, with a possible D match to TRBD1 (5 bases). V dropped 0 bases and J dropped 4 bases, with 9 bases sitting between them. The germline gives CDR1 GTSNPN, CDR2 SVGIG (reference sequence). The CDR3 covers 13 residues. CDR3 in amino acids: CAWSVLGTTEAFF. Written as DNA, the CDR3 is TGTGCCTGGAGTGTACTGGGGACCACTGAAGCTTTCTTT.

In its sample, this clone is medium-sized. The chain employs TRBV7-9 and TRBJ1-5; D might be TRBD1 (5 bases). Trimming pared 4 bases from V and 3 bases from J, leaving 10 bases between. The CDR3 has 14 residues. The germline V gene has CDR1 SEHNR and CDR2 FQNEAQ (reference sequence). The chain's CDR3 is CASSSTDANQPQHF. Written as DNA, the CDR3 is TGTGCCAGCAGCTCGACAGATGCCAATCAGCCCCAGCATTTT.

The J gene is TRBJ2-1, the V gene TRBV11-2; 10 bases align to TRBD2. Trimming at V came to 0 bases and at J to 3 bases, leaving 5 bases not matched to a gene. Looked up from germline, CDR1 is SGHAT and CDR2 is FQNNGV. The CDR3 is 17 residues long. The CDR3 coding sequence is TGTGCCAGCAGCTTAGACTCGGCTAGCGGGAGCTACAATGAGCAGTTCTTC. Amino acids: CASSLDSASGSYNEQFF.

This chain links TRBV6-1 with TRBJ1-2, with D perhaps TRBD1 (6 bases). The V end lost 4 bases, the J end lost 2 bases, and 14 bases lay between the germline ends. This CDR3 spans 15 amino acids. The V gene's germline CDR1 is MNHNS and CDR2 SASEGT. The CDR3 DNA is TGTGCCAGCAGTGTTAAGGGGGGACCAAACTATGGCTACACCTTC. Amino acid sequence: CASSVKGGPNYGYTF.

A single count supports this clone. J is TRBJ1-5 and V is TRBV7-2, with unresolved D. This CDR3 spans 16 amino acids. V lost 1 base and J lost 1, with 11 bases in between. Germline CDR1 SGHTA, CDR2 FQGNSA. Written as DNA, the CDR3 is TGTGCCAGCAGCTTAGAAGGCTCCCAGAGCAATCAGCCCCAGCATTTT. Protein: CASSLEGSQSNQPQHF.

The chain couples TRBV11-2 to TRBJ1-2; D gene uncertain. This CDR3 comprises 17 residues. Deletions cut 5 bases from V and 0 bases from J, with 19 bases between. The germline CDR1 and CDR2 sequences are SGHAT and FQNNGV. CDR3 sequence: CASSPQTHPGANYGYTF. CDR3 in DNA: TGTGCCAGCAGCCCCCAGACCCACCCCGGAGCTAACTATGGCTACACCTTC.

V and J are TRBV28 and TRBJ2-2, with TRBD1 matching over 7 bases. There are 16 residues in the CDR3. The V and J ends lost 1 base and 4 bases, in that order; junction bases with no gene match: 6. Germline V CDR1 and CDR2: MDHEN, SYDVKM. CDR3 loop: CASSLSGQPLTGELFF. CDR3 DNA sequence: TGTGCCAGCAGTTTATCGGGACAGCCGCTCACCGGGGAGCTGTTTTTT.

The chain recombines TRBV30 with TRBJ2-5; tentative D call: TRBD2 (6 bases). CDR3 length: 14 residues. Germline V CDR1 and CDR2: GTSNPN, SVGIG (reference sequence). The V gene lost 3 bases and the J gene lost 5 bases, with 16 bases spanning the gap. The CDR3 loop reads CAWSPPRGGETQYF. CDR3 nucleotide sequence: TGTGCCTGGAGCCCGCCGAGGGGAGGCGAGACCCAGTACTTC.

This clone was observed a few times. The same CDR3 arises from other DNA sequences in this sample as well. CDR3 in DNA: TGTGCCAGCAGCGTAGGGGGGGGCGCAGATACGCAGTATTTT. Translated: CASSVGGGADTQYF. This rearrangement joins TRBV9 to TRBJ2-3, with D possibly TRBD2 on 7 matching bases. The CDR3 spans 14 residues. The ends were cut back, 0 bases at V and 4 bases at J, with 9 bases in the middle. Germline CDR1 SGDLS, CDR2 YYNGEE. Using reference TRBV9 and TRBJ2-3 for the parts outside the CDR3, the full variable domain is DSGVTQTPKHLITATGQRVTLRCSPRSGDLSVYWYQQSLDQGLQFLIQYYNGEERAKGNILERFSAQQFPDLHSELNLSSLELGDSALYFCASSVGGGADTQYFGPGTRLTVL.

V is TRBV19 and J is TRBJ2-7; TRBD1 matches 8 bases. The CDR3 totals 15 residues. Germline lookup yields CDR1 LNHDA and CDR2 SQIVND (reference sequence). V lost 3 bases to trimming and J lost 3 bases; unmatched junction nucleotides: 7. In DNA form, the CDR3 reads TGTGCCAGTAGTATTAGGGGACAGGTAGACTACGAGCAGTACTTC. It is translated as CASSIRGQVDYEQYF.

This chain links TRBV27 with TRBJ1-3; D not certain. This CDR3 region has 15 residues. Between the trimmed V and J ends, which lost 2 bases and 2 bases, there was a span of 10 bases. Germline lookup yields CDR1 MNHEY and CDR2 SMNVEV (reference sequence). As DNA, the CDR3 is TGTGCCAGCAGTTTAGAACCGGCTCCTGGAAACACCATATATTTT. Amino acid sequence: CASSLEPAPGNTIYF.

This sequence joins TRBV19 and TRBJ2-3, with 7 positions matching TRBD2. Germline V lookup: CDR1 LNHDA, CDR2 SQIVND (reference sequence). This CDR3 has 15 residues. V lost 5 bases to trimming and J lost 0 bases; unmatched junction nucleotides: 5. CDR3 protein: CASSERGTSTDTQYF. DNA for the CDR3: TGTGCCAGTAGTGAGCGGGGTACTAGCACAGATACGCAGTATTTT.

The V call is TRBV5-1, the J call TRBJ2-3, with 7 bases aligning to TRBD1. This CDR3 contains 15 residues. Germline trimming cut 0 bases from V and 3 bases from J; bases unmatched to any gene: 4. Looked up from germline, CDR1 is SGHRS and CDR2 is YFSETQ. In nucleotides, the CDR3 is TGCGCCAGCAGCTTGGCCGACAGGGATACAGATACGCAGTATTTT. It yields the protein CASSLADRDTDTQYF.

This clone was seen a handful of times. The CDR3 DNA reads as TGTGCCAGCAGTGGGGACAGGCTTTACGAGCAGTACTTC. Protein: CASSGDRLYEQYF. This sequence joins TRBV2 and TRBJ2-7, with 8 bases identical to TRBD1. The CDR3 runs to 13 residues. Germline CDR1 and CDR2: SNHLY and FYNNEI. V shed 4 bases, J shed 4 bases, and the junction held 3 bases outside the gene matches.

This chain joins TRBV7-2 and TRBJ1-5; D is uncertain. In germline, CDR1 is SGHTA, CDR2 FQGNSA. Trimming removed 5 bases at V and 2 bases at J, with 25 bases between. The CDR3 has 19 amino acids. The CDR3 DNA reads as TGTGCCAGCAGCCTAGAGAAGTTTCGGGCCGCCGGTGGCAATCAGCCCCAGCATTTT. It translates to CASSLEKFRAAGGNQPQHF. Filled out from reference TRBV7-2 and TRBJ1-5, the complete variable domain reads GAGVSQSPSNKVTEKGKDVELRCDPISGHTALYWYRQSLGQGLEFLIYFQGNSAPDKSGLPSDRFSAERTGGSVSTLTIQRTQQEDSAVYLCASSLEKFRAAGGNQPQHFGDGTRLSIL.

The J gene is TRBJ2-7, the V gene TRBV7-9; D might be TRBD2 (5 bases). Germline assignment: CDR1 SEHNR and CDR2 FQNEAQ (reference sequence). The CDR3 totals 16 residues. V lost 5 bases, J lost 7 bases, and 24 bases lay in between. CDR3 protein: CASSHPQVSPEGEQYF. CDR3 nucleotides: TGTGCCAGCAGCCATCCTCAGGTCTCCCCAGAGGGAGAGCAGTACTTC.

This clone was seen more than once but under ten times. The V call is TRBV19, the J call TRBJ2-7, with TRBD2 matching over 14 bases. Germline CDR1 and CDR2: LNHDA and SQIVND (reference sequence). V gave up 5 bases and J gave up 6 bases; unmatched junction bases: 9. This CDR3 has 16 residues. CDR3 bases: TGTGCCAGTAGTTACGGGACTAGCGGGAGAGGAGGCGAGCAGTACTTC. Its translation: CASSYGTSGRGGEQYF.